The sequence of this TCR delta chain was determined in a study of Vγ9Vδ2 T cells in congenital toxoplasmosis (dated by TCRdb to the early 2020s). As for the study more broadly: Congenital toxoplasmosis was diagnosed using IgG, IgM and IgA serology, Western blot and an in-house interferon-gamma release assay. The study compared gamma and delta chain CDR3 repertoires of sorted blood gammadelta T cells between congenitally T. gondii-infected and uninfected infants. Sequencing of the repertoires was done on samples from infants at two time points: 2 months after birth and 1 year of age. At 2 months, TCR sequencing included roughly 5 infected and approximately eleven uninfected infants, while at 1 year the sequenced group was 3 infected and 4 uninfected infants.

This clone qualifies as medium-sized (0.01 to 0.1%). Its antigen has not been determined. Base qualities are not recorded, but no much larger clone differs from it by a single base. Using SuperScript II, cDNA was generated through template-switch reverse transcription, with TRGC- and TRDC-specific primers combined in a single tube. The TRGC primer was designed so that it binds both the TRGC1 and the TRGC2 constant genes. The KAPA Real-Time Library Amplification Kit was used for TRG and TRD amplification, and AMPure XP bead purification was performed between steps. Illumina sequencing adapters were added by index PCR using the Nextera XT Index Kit. TRG and TRD amplicons were sequenced on an Illumina MiSeq with the V2 300 kit, giving 150 bp paired-end reads. Per the authors' processing: Before any further analysis, FastQC version 0.11.8 was used to assess read quality. Reads were aligned to GenBank TRG or TRD reference genes, and CDR3 sequences were built with MiXCR version 3.0.3. MiXCR defaults were kept, except that TRDD gene segments were assembled using 3 rather than 5 consecutive nucleotides. VDJtools version 1.2.1 calculated N additions, CDR3 length, J segment length and clonotype sharing between samples. Out-of-frame CDR3 sequences and those containing stop codons were excluded from analysis. Infant repertoires were assessed for overlap with previously published fetal, cord blood and adult blood Vgamma9Vdelta2 repertoires. With CATT, TCRdb called clones again from the public reads; duplicate DNA rows were later joined. TCRdb assigned the V and J calls; the authors' analysis was not used. This sample lists about 940 delta-chain clones; approximately 19% were detected once. Of the sample, around 16% falls within the top ten clones.

The research as a whole found: The repertoire differences between infected and uninfected infants were less clear at 1 year of age than at 2 months. A public TRGV9 clonotype was highly prevalent in both infected and uninfected infants. Compared with uninfected infants, infected infants at 2 months appeared to have fewer N additions in their TRGV9 and TRDV2 CDR3s, and this was especially true for TRDV2-TRDJ1 sequences. Among roughly 2-month-old infants, germline-encoded fetal-type TRDV2 CDR3 sequences seemed to show up more often in infected than in uninfected infants, which suggests an in utero expansion footprint. Two months was the earliest age with enough suitable sample material for TCR repertoire analysis, so newborn repertoires were not sequenced.

Mothers of both infected and uninfected infants received the same treatment, using spiramycin and/or pyrimethamine plus sulfadiazine plus folinic acid. All infants, infected and uninfected, were born by term delivery after more than 37 weeks of gestation. About 0.95 mL of blood was turned into PBMCs through Lymphoprep gradient centrifugation, and the PBMCs were then cryopreserved in liquid nitrogen and sent to Belgium. After thawing, the PBMCs were labeled with Zombie NIR viability dye and stained with antibodies against CD3, TCR gammadelta, Vgamma9 and Vdelta2. A FACSAria III was used to sort CD3+ TCRgammadelta+ T cells, reaching a mean purity of approximately 98%. The RNeasy Micro Kit was used to isolate RNA from approximately 9,500 sorted gammadelta T cells per sample. Infants were born to mothers enrolled with primary T. gondii infection during pregnancy. The infants' peripheral blood was drawn at an outpatient microbiology and virology center located in Pavia, Italy.

Including cysteine and phenylalanine, the CDR3 has 17 amino acids. Solely the CDR3 DNA is kept, with 51 bases framed from the first base. For CDR1 and CDR2, the germline V gene lists GEAIGNYY and EKD. From V the trimming removes 0 bases and from J it removes 0 bases, while the gene matches leave 1 base of the junction unaccounted for. The specimen was gamma-delta T cells from blood. The TCR originated in a child under 10 years old born to a mother with Toxoplasma gondii infection during pregnancy, either congenitally infected or uninfected (not recorded which). The sequence links TRDV2 to TRDJ3, and TRDD3 matches 7 of the central bases. The CDR3 sequence is CACDTWGSSWDTRQMFF. The nucleotides are TGTGCCTGTGACACCTGGGGGAGCTCCTGGGACACCCGACAGATGTTTTTC.